The rows below give T cell receptor beta chains drawn from one sample of a study of T cell repertoires in cytomegalovirus infection. TCRdb recomputed calls from the reads with MiXCR, one row per CDR3 protein. In the table there are 160,000 or so distinct CDR3 sequences, 15% to 20% of which are singletons. The sample was CD8+ T cells from PBMCs. Source of these receptors: a human donor in good health (CMV status not recorded). Some clones in this sample may be carry-over from other donors' samples. Each CDR3 is given with its conserved first and last residue. D genes are given only for firm matches. Clone size is not always given. Where it is, it says once, few, many or a class for expanded clones.

d_call clone_size j_call v_call cdr3_nt cdr3_aa
TRBD1 - TRBJ2-1 TRBV7-9 TGTGCCAGCAGCCCTGCCCGGGACAGGGGGAAGTCGGGGCCGTACAATGAGCAGTTCTTC CASSPARDRGKSGPYNEQFF
TRBD2 - TRBJ2-1 TRBV4-3 TGCGCCAGCAAGGCTAGCGGGGGTGAGGAGCAGTTCTTC CASKASGGEEQFF
- few TRBJ2-5 TRBV7-9 TGTGCCAGCAGCTTAGTGGTACAGCCCTATAGTCAAGAGACCCAGTACTTC CASSLVVQPYSQETQYF
- few TRBJ1-1 TRBV2 TGTGCCAGCACCACAGGAGCATCAGCTTTCTTT CASTTGASAFF
TRBD1 - TRBJ1-1 TRBV7-9 TGTGCCAGCAGCACCCCTCTTTCAGGGGGGAGGGCTGAAGCTTTCTTT CASSTPLSGGRAEAFF
- - TRBJ2-7 TRBV6-1 TGTGCCAGCACCTTAGACGTGTGCTCCTACGAGCAGTACTTC CASTLDVCSYEQYF
TRBD2 many TRBJ2-1 TRBV7-6 TGTGCCAGCAGTTCAACTAGCGGCTACTCCTACAATGAGCAGTTCTTC CASSSTSGYSYNEQFF
- - TRBJ1-1 TRBV28 TGTGCCAGCAGAGAGGCGAACACTGAAGCTTTCTTT CASREANTEAFF
- few TRBJ2-7 TRBV11-2 TGTGCCAGCAGCTTAGATCCCATCTGGTACGAGCAGTACTTC CASSLDPIWYEQYF
- - TRBJ1-4 TRBV28 TGTGCCAGCAGTTTATATTCGTCCAAAGGTGAAAAACTGTTTTTT CASSLYSSKGEKLFF
TRBD1 - TRBJ2-1 TRBV6-2/TRBV6-3 TGTGCCAGCAGCCCGGACAGGTTTCTTTATAAGGAGCAGTTCTTC CASSPDRFLYKEQFF
TRBD2 - TRBJ2-2 TRBV29-1 TGCAGCGCCTTTGAGGCTAGCGGGGGGACCGGGGAGCTGTTTTTT CSAFEASGGTGELFF
TRBD1 many TRBJ2-5 TRBV29-1 TGCAGCGTTTCCAGGGGGTCGGAGACCCAGTACTTC CSVSRGSETQYF
TRBD1 few TRBJ2-7 TRBV7-2 TGTGCCAGCCCCTCCGGACAGGACCACGAGCAGTACTTC CASPSGQDHEQYF
TRBD2 - TRBJ2-7 TRBV7-4 TGTGCCAGCAGCTTCCCGGGGGGGGCCTACGAGCAGTACTTC CASSFPGGAYEQYF
TRBD2 - TRBJ2-2 TRBV7-9 TGTGCCAGCAGCATCGGGACTAGCGGGAGAGGTGGGATCGGGGAGCTGTTTTTT CASSIGTSGRGGIGELFF
- few TRBJ2-1 TRBV4-3 TGCGCCAGCAGCCAAGCGGTTAGCTCCTACAATGAGCAGTTCTTC CASSQAVSSYNEQFF
- - TRBJ2-2 TRBV2 TGTGCCAGCAGTGCAGGGAGGAACACCGGGGAGCTGTTTTTT CASSAGRNTGELFF
TRBD1 - TRBJ1-2 TRBV20-1 TGCAGTGCTAGGTCTCCTACAGGGGGCGTACTAGGCTACACCTTC CSARSPTGGVLGYTF
TRBD2 few TRBJ2-1 TRBV7-2 TGTGCCAGCCTCCTCGGGCTAGCGGGGTTTTACTCCTACAATGAGCAGTTCTTC CASLLGLAGFYSYNEQFF
- few TRBJ2-5 TRBV7-2 TGTGCCAGCAGCTTAGTAAGAGGGGCCAGCGACGAGACCCAGTACTTC CASSLVRGASDETQYF
- - TRBJ1-1 TRBV28 TGTGCCAGCAGCCCGACGGCTAGAGACCCCCCTTATATGAACATTGAAGCTTTCTTT CASSPTARDPPYMNIEAFF
- few TRBJ1-2 TRBV6-5 TGTGCCAGCAGCCTCAGCCGGGACGGCAACTATGGCTACACCTTC CASSLSRDGNYGYTF
TRBD2 few TRBJ2-3 TRBV11-2 TGTGCCACCATGCGGGAGGTACTGAGAGATACGCAGTATTTT CATMREVLRDTQYF
- few TRBJ1-5 TRBV7-8 TGTGCCAGCAGCCCGCTTTCAGAGGGCAATCAGCCCCAGCATTTT CASSPLSEGNQPQHF
- - TRBJ2-7 TRBV5-6 TGTGCCAGCAGCTCCCGAGCCGGAGGGTACGAGCAGTACTTC CASSSRAGGYEQYF
TRBD2 - TRBJ2-5 TRBV7-9 TGTGCCAGCAGCACCGTAGCGGGAGGAGAGACCCAGTACTTC CASSTVAGGETQYF
TRBD2 - TRBJ2-3 TRBV7-3 TGTGCCAGCAGCTTAAGGGGGAGGGCCCAAGATACGCAGTATTTT CASSLRGRAQDTQYF
- few TRBJ1-3 TRBV12-5 TGTGCTAGTGGTCTGGGTCCTGTGGACACCATATATTTT CASGLGPVDTIYF
TRBD2 few TRBJ2-1 TRBV4-3 TGCGCCAGCAGCCAGACGACTAGCCGAGAGCAGTTCTTC CASSQTTSREQFF
- few TRBJ2-2 TRBV6-2/TRBV6-3 TGTGCCAGCAGTTACTACAACACGGGTACCGGGGAGCTGTTTTTT CASSYYNTGTGELFF
- - TRBJ2-5 TRBV28 TGTGCCAGCAGTACAGTAGAGACCCAGTACTTC CASSTVETQYF
TRBD2 - TRBJ2-7 TRBV6-1 TGTGCCAGCAGTCCGCCGGGACTAGCGGGAAGCGAGCAGTACTTC CASSPPGLAGSEQYF
TRBD1 - TRBJ2-1 TRBV7-6 TGTGCCAGCAGCGGAACCGGGATCGGACAGGGGGCCTACAATGAGCAGTTCTTC CASSGTGIGQGAYNEQFF
TRBD1 - TRBJ2-7 TRBV6-2/TRBV6-3 TGTGCCAGCAGTTACTGGGGACAGGGATACGAGCAGTACTTC CASSYWGQGYEQYF
- - TRBJ2-1 TRBV19 TGTGCCAGTACCTGGGGAGCGGCCAGCTCCTACAATGAGCAGTTCTTC CASTWGAASSYNEQFF
TRBD2 - TRBJ2-7 TRBV7-6 TGTGCCAGCAGCTGGGGGACTAGCGGGAGGCCCGGCGAGCAGTACTTC CASSWGTSGRPGEQYF
- many TRBJ1-1 TRBV7-8 TGTGCCAGCAGCTTAGATCGCAGGAGCACTGAAGCTTTCTTT CASSLDRRSTEAFF
- few TRBJ2-5 TRBV7-9 TGTGCCAGCAGCTTAGGAGAAGGCCCGGGAAAGACCCAGTACTTC CASSLGEGPGKTQYF
- few TRBJ1-1 TRBV19 TGTGCCAGTAGTATAGATCACGGGGCTCCGACTGAAGCTTTCTTT CASSIDHGAPTEAFF